The clone carrying this T cell receptor (beta chain) has just one count. TCRdb's table, derived via immunoSEQ multiplex PCR, lists solely in-frame clones and lacks some. The data hold tens of thousands of clones, with approximately 80% observed a single time. The CDR3 covers 15 residues. Trimming removed 1 base at V and 5 bases at J, with 14 bases between. Germline V gene data show CDR1 as SGHTA and CDR2 as FQGNSA. This record belongs to a study of blood T cell repertoires in COVID-19. Turning to the study itself: Samples came from the United States, Italy and Spain, spanning acute and convalescent COVID-19. Sources were T cells, B-cell-depleted T cells, or PBMCs; the material itself was cDNA or gDNA.

The TCR sequence derives from a man aged 50 or older with acute or convalescent COVID-19. The source material was peripheral blood. The J gene is TRBJ1-2, the V gene TRBV7-2; D possibly corresponds to TRBD1 (6 bases). CDR3 loop: CASSLDGGGAYGYTF. The CDR3 nucleotides are TGTGCCAGCAGCTTAGATGGCGGGGGGGCGTATGGCTACACCTTC. The full variable domain, rest sourced from reference TRBV7-2 and TRBJ1-2, is GAGVSQSPSNKVTEKGKDVELRCDPISGHTALYWYRQSLGQGLEFLIYFQGNSAPDKSGLPSDRFSAERTGGSVSTLTIQRTQQEDSAVYLCASSLDGGGAYGYTFGSGTRLTVV.